This TCR beta chain was observed in a study of blood T cell repertoires in COVID-19. The repertoire was sequenced with immunoSEQ multiplex PCR; TCRdb's copy has only in-frame clones and lacks some. The sample contains under 150,000 clones, 84% of which appear only once. Germline V gives CDR1 SGHVS, CDR2 FQNEAQ. This CDR3 spans 13 amino acids. V was trimmed by 1 base and J by 6 bases, leaving 9 bases between them. The sample comprised PBMCs or T cells enriched from blood (not recorded which). This TCR was recovered from a man aged 50-59 years in a cohort exposed to, infected with or recovered from COVID-19 (not recorded which). This chain uses TRBV7-8 with TRBJ1-1; D remains unclear. The CDR3 region is CASSLGGGAEAFF. CDR3 sequence (DNA): TGTGCCAGCAGCTTAGGCGGAGGCGCTGAAGCTTTCTTT.